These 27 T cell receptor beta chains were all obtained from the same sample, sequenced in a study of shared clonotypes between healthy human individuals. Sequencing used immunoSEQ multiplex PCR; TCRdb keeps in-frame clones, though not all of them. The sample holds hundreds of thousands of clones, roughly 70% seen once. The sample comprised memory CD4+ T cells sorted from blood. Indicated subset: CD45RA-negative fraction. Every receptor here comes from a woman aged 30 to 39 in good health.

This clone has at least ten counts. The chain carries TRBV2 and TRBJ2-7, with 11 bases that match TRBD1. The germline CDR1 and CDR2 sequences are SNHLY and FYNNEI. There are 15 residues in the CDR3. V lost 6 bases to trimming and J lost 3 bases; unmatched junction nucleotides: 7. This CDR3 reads CASRHRTGGSYEQYF. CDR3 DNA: TGTGCCAGCAGACACCGGACAGGGGGCAGCTACGAGCAGTACTTC.

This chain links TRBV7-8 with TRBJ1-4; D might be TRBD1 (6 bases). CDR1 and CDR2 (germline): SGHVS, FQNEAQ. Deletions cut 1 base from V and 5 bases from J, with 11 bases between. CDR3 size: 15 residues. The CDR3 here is CASSLDTGRNEKLFF. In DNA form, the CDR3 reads TGTGCCAGCAGCTTAGACACAGGGAGGAATGAAAAACTGTTTTTT.

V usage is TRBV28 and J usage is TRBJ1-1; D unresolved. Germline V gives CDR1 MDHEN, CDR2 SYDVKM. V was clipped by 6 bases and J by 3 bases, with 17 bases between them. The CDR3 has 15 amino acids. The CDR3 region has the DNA TGTGCCAGCAGCGTCGACGCTTTCACCCACACTGAAGCTTTCTTT. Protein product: CASSVDAFTHTEAFF.

Written as DNA, the CDR3 is TGTGCCAGCAGCTTGGACAGAGGGGCTGAAGCTTTCTTT. As protein: CASSLDRGAEAFF. The chain has TRBV5-6 and TRBJ1-1; a possible D gene is TRBD1 (5 bases). The CDR3 has 13 residues. The ends were cut back, 0 bases at V and 6 bases at J, with 9 bases in the middle. Germline loops: CDR1 SGHDT, CDR2 YYEEEE. The variable domain in full, completed from reference TRBV5-6 and TRBJ1-1, reads DAGVTQSPTHLIKTRGQQVTLRCSPKSGHDTVSWYQQALGQGPQFIFQYYEEEERQRGNFPDRFSGHQFPNYSSELNVNALLLGDSALYLCASSLDRGAEAFFGQGTRLTVV.

CDR3 nucleotides: TGTGCCAGCACCGCCCCAGACCTCAAGACTGAAGCTTTCTTT. Its translation is CASTAPDLKTEAFF. The V and J genes are TRBV6-1 and TRBJ1-1, with D unclear. In germline, CDR1 is MNHNS, CDR2 SASEGT. The CDR3 is 14 amino acids. V lost 7 bases, J lost 5 bases, and 17 bases lay in between.

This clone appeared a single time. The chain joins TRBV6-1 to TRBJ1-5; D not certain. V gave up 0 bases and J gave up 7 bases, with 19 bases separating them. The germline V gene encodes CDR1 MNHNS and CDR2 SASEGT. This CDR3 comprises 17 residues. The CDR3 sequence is CASSEALPAQSRQPQHF. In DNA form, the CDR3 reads TGTGCCAGCAGTGAAGCGCTTCCTGCCCAGTCCCGGCAGCCCCAGCATTTT.

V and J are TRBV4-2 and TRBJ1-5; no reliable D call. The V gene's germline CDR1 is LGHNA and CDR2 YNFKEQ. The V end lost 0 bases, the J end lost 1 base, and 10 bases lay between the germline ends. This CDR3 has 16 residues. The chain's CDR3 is CASSQEEGGSNQPQHF. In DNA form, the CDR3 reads TGTGCCAGCAGCCAAGAAGAGGGTGGCAGCAATCAGCCCCAGCATTTT.

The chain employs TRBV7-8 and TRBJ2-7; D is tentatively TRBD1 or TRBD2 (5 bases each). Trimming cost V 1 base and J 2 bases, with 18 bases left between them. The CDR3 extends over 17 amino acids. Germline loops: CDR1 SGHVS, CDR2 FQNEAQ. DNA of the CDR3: TGTGCCAGCAGCTTAGGAGGGTTTGGGGACCCCGCCTACGAGCAGTACTTC. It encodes CASSLGGFGDPAYEQYF.

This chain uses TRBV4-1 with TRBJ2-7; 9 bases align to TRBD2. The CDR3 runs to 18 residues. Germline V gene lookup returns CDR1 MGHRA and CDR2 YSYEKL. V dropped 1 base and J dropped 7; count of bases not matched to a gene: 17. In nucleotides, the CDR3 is TGCGCCAGCAGCCAAGTCCCCCTATTCGGCGGGAGGGCCCGGGAGCAGTACTTC. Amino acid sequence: CASSQVPLFGGRAREQYF.

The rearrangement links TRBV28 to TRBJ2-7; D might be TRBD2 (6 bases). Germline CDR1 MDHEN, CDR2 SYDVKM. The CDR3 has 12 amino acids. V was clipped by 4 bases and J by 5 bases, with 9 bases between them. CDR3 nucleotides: TGTGCCAGCAGTTGGAGGGAGAACGAGCAGTACTTC. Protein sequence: CASSWRENEQYF.

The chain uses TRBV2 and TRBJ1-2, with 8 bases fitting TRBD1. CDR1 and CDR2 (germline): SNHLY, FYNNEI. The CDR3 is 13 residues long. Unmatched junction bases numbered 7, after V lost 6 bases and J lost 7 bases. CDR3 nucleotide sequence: TGTGCCAGCAGGGAGGACAGGGCCCTTGGCTACACCTTC. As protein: CASREDRALGYTF.

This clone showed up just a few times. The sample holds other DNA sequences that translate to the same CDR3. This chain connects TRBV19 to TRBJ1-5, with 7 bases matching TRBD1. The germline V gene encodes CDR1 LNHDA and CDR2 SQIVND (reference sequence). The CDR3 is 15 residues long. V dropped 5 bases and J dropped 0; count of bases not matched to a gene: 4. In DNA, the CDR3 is TGTGCCAGTAGTCCTGGGACAGCTAGCAATCAGCCCCAGCATTTT. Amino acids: CASSPGTASNQPQHF. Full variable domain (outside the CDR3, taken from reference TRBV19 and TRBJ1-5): DGGITQSPKYLFRKEGQNVTLSCEQNLNHDAMYWYRQDPGQGLRLIYYSQIVNDFQKGDIAEGYSVSREKKESFPLTVTSAQKNPTAFYLCASSPGTASNQPQHFGDGTRLSIL.

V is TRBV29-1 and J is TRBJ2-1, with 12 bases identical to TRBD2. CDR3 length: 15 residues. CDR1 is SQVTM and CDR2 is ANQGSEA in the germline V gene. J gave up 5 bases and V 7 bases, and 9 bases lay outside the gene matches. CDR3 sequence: CSGRGTSGPHNEQFF. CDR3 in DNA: TGCAGCGGACGAGGGACTAGCGGGCCCCACAATGAGCAGTTCTTC.

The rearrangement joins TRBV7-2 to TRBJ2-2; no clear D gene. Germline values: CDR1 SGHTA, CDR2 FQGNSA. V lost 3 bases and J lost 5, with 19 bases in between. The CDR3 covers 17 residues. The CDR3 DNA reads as TGTGCCAGCAGCTTGAACAGCCTCCTAGGGCAGACCGGGGAGCTGTTTTTT. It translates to CASSLNSLLGQTGELFF.

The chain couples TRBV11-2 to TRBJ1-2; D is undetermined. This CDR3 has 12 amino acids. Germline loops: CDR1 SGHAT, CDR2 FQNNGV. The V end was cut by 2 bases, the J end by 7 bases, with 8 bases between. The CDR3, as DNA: TGTGCCAGCAGCTTATTCAACGCTGGCTACACCTTC. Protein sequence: CASSLFNAGYTF.

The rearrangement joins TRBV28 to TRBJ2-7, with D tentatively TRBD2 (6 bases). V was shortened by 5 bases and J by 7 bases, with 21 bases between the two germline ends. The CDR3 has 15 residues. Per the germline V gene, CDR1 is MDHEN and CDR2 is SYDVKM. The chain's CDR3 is CASSPPPGRVEEQYF. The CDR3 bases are TGTGCCAGCAGTCCCCCCCCCGGGAGAGTAGAAGAGCAGTACTTC.

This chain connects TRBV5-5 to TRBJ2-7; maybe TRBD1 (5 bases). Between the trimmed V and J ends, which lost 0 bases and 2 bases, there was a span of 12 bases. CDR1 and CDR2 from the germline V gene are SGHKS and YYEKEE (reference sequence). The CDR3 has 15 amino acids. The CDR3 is CASSLGAGLTYEQYF. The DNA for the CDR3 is TGTGCCAGCAGCTTGGGGGCAGGGCTTACCTACGAGCAGTACTTC.

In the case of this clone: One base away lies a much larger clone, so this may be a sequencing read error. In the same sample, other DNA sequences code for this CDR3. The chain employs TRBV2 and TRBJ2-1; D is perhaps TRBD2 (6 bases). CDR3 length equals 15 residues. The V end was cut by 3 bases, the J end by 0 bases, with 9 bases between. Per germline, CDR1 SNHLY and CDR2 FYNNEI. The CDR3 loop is CASSDGGSSYNEQFF. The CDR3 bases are TGTGCCAGCAGTGACGGAGGGAGCTCCTACAATGAGCAGTTCTTC. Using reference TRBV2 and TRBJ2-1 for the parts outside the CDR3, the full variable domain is EPEVTQTPSHQVTQMGQEVILRCVPISNHLYFYWYRQILGQKVEFLVSFYNNEISEKSEIFDDQFSVERPDGSNFTLKIRSTKLEDSAMYFCASSDGGSSYNEQFFGPGTRLTVL.

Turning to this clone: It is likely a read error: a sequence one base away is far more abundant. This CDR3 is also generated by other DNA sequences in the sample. The CDR3 sequence: CASSPSYEQYF. Here the CDR3 DNA reads TGTGCCAGCAGTCCCTCCTACGAGCAGTACTTC. The V call is TRBV6-1, the J call TRBJ2-7; D gene unclear. This CDR3 is 11 amino acids long. Germline V gene sequence: CDR1 MNHNS, CDR2 SASEGT. Deletions cut 5 bases from V and 0 bases from J, with 2 bases between.

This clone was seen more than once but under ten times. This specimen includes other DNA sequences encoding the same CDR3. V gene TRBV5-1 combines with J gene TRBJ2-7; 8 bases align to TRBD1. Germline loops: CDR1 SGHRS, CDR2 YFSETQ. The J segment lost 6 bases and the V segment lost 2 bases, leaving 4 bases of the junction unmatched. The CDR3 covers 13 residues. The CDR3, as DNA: TGCGCCAGCAGCTTAGGGACAGGCGGCGAGCAGTACTTC. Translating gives CASSLGTGGEQYF.

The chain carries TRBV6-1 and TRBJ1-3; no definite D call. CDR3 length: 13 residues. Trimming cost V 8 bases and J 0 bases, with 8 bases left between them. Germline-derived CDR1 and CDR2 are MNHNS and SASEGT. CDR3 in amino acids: CASLKSSGNTIYF. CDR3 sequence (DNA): TGTGCCAGCTTAAAGAGCTCTGGAAACACCATATATTTT.

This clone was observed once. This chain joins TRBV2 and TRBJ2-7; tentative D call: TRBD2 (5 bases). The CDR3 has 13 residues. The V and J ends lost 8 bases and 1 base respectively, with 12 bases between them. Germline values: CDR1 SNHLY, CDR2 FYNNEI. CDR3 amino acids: CASGRTESYEQYF. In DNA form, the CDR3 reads TGTGCCAGCGGCAGGACTGAATCCTACGAGCAGTACTTC.

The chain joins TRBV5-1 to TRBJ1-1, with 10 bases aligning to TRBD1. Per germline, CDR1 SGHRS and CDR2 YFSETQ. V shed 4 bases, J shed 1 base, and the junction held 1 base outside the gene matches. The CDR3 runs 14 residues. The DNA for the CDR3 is TGCGCCAGCAGCCGGGACAGGGGGAACACTGAAGCTTTCTTT. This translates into CASSRDRGNTEAFF.

The CDR3 sequence is CASIEGGVPYEQYF. For the CDR3, the DNA is TGTGCCAGCATCGAGGGGGGGGTACCCTACGAGCAGTACTTC. The chain has TRBV7-2 and TRBJ2-7; D perhaps matches TRBD2 (7 bases). Between the trimmed V and J ends, which lost 7 bases and 2 bases, there was a span of 15 bases. The CDR3 extends over 14 amino acids. Germline V gene sequence: CDR1 SGHTA, CDR2 FQGNSA.

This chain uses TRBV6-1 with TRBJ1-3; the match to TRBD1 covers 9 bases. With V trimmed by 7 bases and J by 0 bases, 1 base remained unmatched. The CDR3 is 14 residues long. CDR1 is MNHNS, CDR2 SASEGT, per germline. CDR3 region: CASMTGGSGNTIYF. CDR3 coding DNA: TGTGCCAGCATGACAGGGGGCTCTGGAAACACCATATATTTT.

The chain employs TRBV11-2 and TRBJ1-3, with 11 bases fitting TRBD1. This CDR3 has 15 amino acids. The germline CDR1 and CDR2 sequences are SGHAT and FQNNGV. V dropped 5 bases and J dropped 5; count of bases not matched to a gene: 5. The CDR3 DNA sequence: TGTGCCAGCAGCGAATGGACAGGGGGCCGAAACACCATATATTTT. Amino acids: CASSEWTGGRNTIYF.

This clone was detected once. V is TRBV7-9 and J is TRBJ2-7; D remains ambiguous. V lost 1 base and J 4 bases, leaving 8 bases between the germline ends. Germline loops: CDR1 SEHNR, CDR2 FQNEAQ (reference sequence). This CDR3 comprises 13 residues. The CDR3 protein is CASSLGSEYEQYF. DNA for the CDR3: TGTGCCAGCAGCTTAGGGTCGGAATACGAGCAGTACTTC.